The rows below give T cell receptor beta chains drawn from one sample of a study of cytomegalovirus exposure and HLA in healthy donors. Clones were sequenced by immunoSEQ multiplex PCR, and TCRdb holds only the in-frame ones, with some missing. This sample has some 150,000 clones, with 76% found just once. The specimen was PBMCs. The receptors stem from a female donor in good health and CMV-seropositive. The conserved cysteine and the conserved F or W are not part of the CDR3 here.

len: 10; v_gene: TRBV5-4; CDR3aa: ASSLAGDEQY
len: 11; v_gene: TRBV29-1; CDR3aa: SGLGTSVGELF
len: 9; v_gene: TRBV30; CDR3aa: AWSIADTQY
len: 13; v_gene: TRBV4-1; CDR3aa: ASSQEGLAGDGQF
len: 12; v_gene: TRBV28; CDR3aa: ASSLDRGWNEQF
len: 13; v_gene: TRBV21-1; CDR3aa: ASSSHRGRGNTIY
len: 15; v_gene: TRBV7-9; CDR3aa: ASSSASGQVSGNTIY
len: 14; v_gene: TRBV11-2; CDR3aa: ASSLVRGNIGYGYT
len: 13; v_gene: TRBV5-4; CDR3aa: ASSLGGQSSYEQY
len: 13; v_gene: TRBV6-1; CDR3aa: ASSVQRDSGNTIY
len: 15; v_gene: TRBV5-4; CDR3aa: ASSYGLAGSVRETQY
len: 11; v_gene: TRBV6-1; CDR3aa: ASSFDRIYGYT
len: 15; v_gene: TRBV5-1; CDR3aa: ASSPVRTINRGGEQY
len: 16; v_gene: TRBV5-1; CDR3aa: ASSSTGGSLSSYNEQF
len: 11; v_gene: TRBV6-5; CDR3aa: ASNKQGYYEQY
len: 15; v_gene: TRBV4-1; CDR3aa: ASSQVTSGRARYEQY
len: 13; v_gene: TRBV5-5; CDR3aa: ASSGRANSNQPQH
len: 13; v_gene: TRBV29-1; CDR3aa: SVEGQGLANYGYT
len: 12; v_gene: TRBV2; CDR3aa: ASRTSGGAGTQY
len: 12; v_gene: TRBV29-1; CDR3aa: SVRAVSSYNEQF
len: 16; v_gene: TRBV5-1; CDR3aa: ASSYQGLVALLGNEQF
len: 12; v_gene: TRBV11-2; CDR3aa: ASSGTPGANEQF